This passage covers 27 T cell receptor beta chains from one sample sequenced in a study of OX40 agonist ivuxolimab in advanced cancers. The method was immunoSEQ multiplex PCR; TCRdb's version includes in-frame clones alone and lacks a portion of them. The sample contains tens of thousands of clones, approximately 92% of which appear only once. The sample here was CD4+ or CD8+ T cells sorted from blood, taken in a trial of the OX40 agonist ivuxolimab. These receptors came from an adult with an advanced solid tumor such as melanoma, head and neck, liver or kidney cancer.

A note on this clone: Other DNA sequences in the sample encode the same CDR3. This chain uses TRBV7-9 with TRBJ1-2; D is ambiguous. This CDR3 is 12 amino acids long. The V gene lost 0 bases and the J gene lost 8 bases, with 7 bases spanning the gap. CDR1 is SEHNR, CDR2 FQNEAQ, per germline (reference sequence). This CDR3 reads CASSLALLGYTF. CDR3 sequence (DNA): TGTGCCAGCAGCTTAGCTCTCCTGGGCTACACCTTC.

This rearrangement joins TRBV5-6 to TRBJ1-6; D is uncertain. The CDR3 is 13 amino acids. CDR1 and CDR2 (germline): SGHDT, YYEEEE. The V and J ends lost 4 bases and 6 bases respectively, with 8 bases between them. CDR3 region: CASSPPGNSPLHF. CDR3 sequence (DNA): TGTGCCAGCAGCCCGCCCGGTAATTCACCCCTCCACTTT.

V and J are TRBV25-1 and TRBJ1-1, with a weak D call TRBD1 (6 bases). V lost 5 bases to trimming and J lost 3 bases, with 13 bases between them. Germline loops: CDR1 MGHDK, CDR2 SYGVNS. The CDR3 covers 14 residues. In DNA, the CDR3 is TGTGCCAGCAGTACACAGGGCAGGGACACTGAAGCTTTCTTT. Its translation is CASSTQGRDTEAFF.

This rearrangement joins TRBV13 to TRBJ2-7; a weak D match, TRBD1 (5 bases). Between the trimmed V and J ends, which lost 1 base and 0 bases, there was a span of 19 bases. This CDR3 region has 18 residues. Looked up from germline, CDR1 is PRHDT and CDR2 is FYEKMQ (reference sequence). The DNA of the CDR3 is TGTGCCAGCAGCTTAGATGGGGTAGGACATTCGAACTCCTACGAGCAGTACTTC. Its protein is CASSLDGVGHSNSYEQYF.

The rearrangement links TRBV4-3 to TRBJ2-2; tentative D call: TRBD1 (5 bases). The CDR3 length is 19 residues. CDR1 and CDR2 from the germline V gene are LGHNA and YSLEER. Trimming pared 0 bases from V and 3 bases from J, leaving 20 bases between. CDR3 region: CASSQDETGSLQDTGELFF. The CDR3 nucleotides read TGCGCCAGCAGCCAAGATGAGACGGGTTCTCTACAGGACACCGGGGAGCTGTTTTTT.

The CDR3 DNA sequence: TGTGCCAGCAGTACGACCGGGACACCGACCTACGAGCAGTACTTC. It encodes CASSTTGTPTYEQYF. The chain joins TRBV6-5 to TRBJ2-7; tentatively, D is TRBD1 (6 bases). Germline-derived CDR1 and CDR2 are MNHEY and SVGAGI. Deletions cut 5 bases from V and 2 bases from J, with 16 bases between. The CDR3 runs 15 residues.

This clone has only one observation. The rearrangement joins TRBV14 to TRBJ2-1; 9 nucleotides agree with TRBD1. The CDR3 runs to 17 residues. Germline V gene sequence: CDR1 SGHDN, CDR2 FVKESK. V lost 4 bases, J lost 0 bases, and 7 bases stayed unmatched. CDR3 coding DNA: TGTGCCAGCAGCCCCGGGACAGGGATTTTCTCCTACAATGAGCAGTTCTTC. Protein product: CASSPGTGIFSYNEQFF. Looking up the rest from reference TRBV14 and TRBJ2-1 gives the full variable domain: EAGVTQFPSHSVIEKGQTVTLRCDPISGHDNLYWYRRVMGKEIKFLLHFVKESKQDESGMPNNRFLAERTGGTYSTLKVQPAELEDSGVYFCASSPGTGIFSYNEQFFGPGTRLTVL.

V usage is TRBV6-1 and J usage is TRBJ1-4; TRBD1 agrees at 8 bases. The CDR3 loop spans 15 amino acids. Germline V lookup: CDR1 MNHNS, CDR2 SASEGT. The V and J ends lost 4 bases and 5 bases, in that order; junction bases with no gene match: 6. In DNA form, the CDR3 reads TGTGCCAGCAGTGGTCGGGACAGGCCAAATGAAAAACTGTTTTTT. It is translated as CASSGRDRPNEKLFF.

V is TRBV6-6 and J is TRBJ1-1, with D perhaps matching TRBD1 (5 bases). The CDR3 contains 13 residues. Trimming cost V 0 bases and J 6 bases, with 8 bases left between them. Germline CDR1 is MNHNY and CDR2 is SVGAGI (reference sequence). CDR3 in DNA: TGTGCCAGCAGTTACTCAGAGGGACCTGAAGCTTTCTTT. It codes for CASSYSEGPEAFF.

The V and J genes are TRBV6-5 and TRBJ2-7, with unresolved D. This CDR3 has 12 residues. Germline loops: CDR1 MNHEY, CDR2 SVGAGI. V was clipped by 5 bases and J by 7 bases, with 12 bases between them. The CDR3, as DNA: TGTGCCAGCAGTCCGCCTCGAGGAGAGCAGTACTTC. This translates into CASSPPRGEQYF.

The chain uses TRBV9 and TRBJ2-2; D is possibly TRBD1 (6 bases). Germline V lookup: CDR1 SGDLS, CDR2 YYNGEE. V was shortened by 3 bases and J by 0 bases, with 15 bases between the two germline ends. The CDR3 has 17 residues. The CDR3 is CASSAPTGTPNTGELFF. CDR3 bases: TGTGCCAGCAGCGCCCCCACAGGGACCCCGAACACCGGGGAGCTGTTTTTT.

This rearrangement joins TRBV9 to TRBJ1-1; D uncertain. V was trimmed by 2 bases and J by 3 bases, leaving 8 bases between them. This CDR3 is 13 amino acids long. The V gene's germline CDR1 is SGDLS and CDR2 YYNGEE. The CDR3 loop reads CASSVGRDTEAFF. CDR3 DNA sequence: TGTGCCAGCAGCGTGGGGAGGGACACTGAAGCTTTCTTT. The full variable domain, with the rest looked up from reference TRBV9 and TRBJ1-1, is DSGVTQTPKHLITATGQRVTLRCSPRSGDLSVYWYQQSLDQGLQFLIQYYNGEERAKGNILERFSAQQFPDLHSELNLSSLELGDSALYFCASSVGRDTEAFFGQGTRLTVV.

The chain joins TRBV11-3 to TRBJ2-7; D ambiguous. The CDR3 runs 11 residues. Per the germline V gene, CDR1 is SGHNT and CDR2 is YENEEA. V lost 5 bases to trimming and J lost 0 bases, with 2 bases between them. Written as DNA, the CDR3 is TGTGCCAGCAGCGACTCCTACGAGCAGTACTTC. Encoded protein: CASSDSYEQYF.

The rearrangement uses TRBV4-1 and TRBJ2-1; D is ambiguous. The CDR3 runs 15 residues. CDR1 MGHRA and CDR2 YSYEKL come from the germline V gene. V was trimmed by 1 base and J by 2 bases, leaving 9 bases between them. The CDR3: CASSQARLPYNEQFF. Here the CDR3 DNA reads TGCGCCAGCAGCCAAGCCCGCCTACCCTACAATGAGCAGTTCTTC.

The V and J genes are TRBV2 and TRBJ1-1; the D gene is possibly TRBD1 (5 bases). Germline V gives CDR1 SNHLY, CDR2 FYNNEI. CDR3 size: 14 residues. The ends were cut back, 6 bases at V and 1 base at J, with 12 bases in the middle. CDR3 bases: TGTGCCAGCAGGCAAGGGGCCTCGAACACTGAAGCTTTCTTT. This sequence encodes CASRQGASNTEAFF. The whole variable domain, remainder taken from reference TRBV2 and TRBJ1-1, is EPEVTQTPSHQVTQMGQEVILRCVPISNHLYFYWYRQILGQKVEFLVSFYNNEISEKSEIFDDQFSVERPDGSNFTLKIRSTKLEDSAMYFCASRQGASNTEAFFGQGTRLTVV.

In DNA, the CDR3 is TGTGCCAGCAGTTACTCAACAGGGGAATTAGTTGAAAAACTGTTTTTT. Translating it yields CASSYSTGELVEKLFF. V and J are TRBV6-5 and TRBJ1-4; 7 bases are shared with TRBD1. V was pared by 0 bases and J by 7 bases, with 8 bases of the junction left unmatched. The CDR3 is 16 residues long. The germline CDR1 and CDR2 sequences are MNHEY and SVGAGI.

DNA of the CDR3: TGTGCCAGCAGCCTACGGCCTACAGGGAGGGCGGCTAGGACCCAGTACTTC. Translation gives CASSLRPTGRAARTQYF. The chain recombines TRBV5-5 with TRBJ2-5; weak D call: TRBD2 (7 bases). V lost 4 bases to trimming and J lost 7 bases, with 26 bases between them. The CDR3 loop spans 17 amino acids. Per germline, CDR1 SGHKS and CDR2 YYEKEE (reference sequence).

This clone is labeled medium-sized. V gene TRBV7-3 combines with J gene TRBJ1-6; 8 positions match TRBD1. J gave up 9 bases and V 8 bases, and 12 bases lay outside the gene matches. CDR1 is SGHTA, CDR2 FQGTGA, per germline. The CDR3 covers 15 residues. DNA of the CDR3: TGTGCCAGCGCCTTTGCCGGGACAGGCGCTTCACCCCTCCACTTT. Encoded protein: CASAFAGTGASPLHF.

The chain has TRBV5-5 and TRBJ2-2, with 12 bases identical to TRBD1. Trimming took 3 bases from V and 2 from J; bases not matched to a gene: 2. The CDR3 covers 16 residues. CDR1 is SGHKS and CDR2 is YYEKEE in the germline V gene (reference sequence). CDR3 sequence: CASSWDRGLNTGELFF. In nucleotides, the CDR3 is TGTGCCAGCAGCTGGGACAGGGGGCTTAACACCGGGGAGCTGTTTTTT. Drawing the rest from reference TRBV5-5 and TRBJ2-2, the complete variable domain is DAGVTQSPTHLIKTRGQQVTLRCSPISGHKSVSWYQQVLGQGPQFIFQYYEKEERGRGNFPDRFSARQFPNYSSELNVNALLLGDSALYLCASSWDRGLNTGELFFGEGSRLTVL.

The genes are TRBV27 and TRBJ2-3, with D uncertain. Germline lookup yields CDR1 MNHEY and CDR2 SMNVEV (reference sequence). The CDR3 runs 14 residues. V gave up 2 bases and J gave up 7 bases, with 13 bases separating them. The CDR3 here is CASSLNPIGNTQYF. The CDR3 coding sequence is TGTGCCAGCAGTTTAAACCCCATAGGCAATACGCAGTATTTT.

The V and J genes are TRBV5-8 and TRBJ2-5, with 7 bases fitting TRBD1. Per germline, CDR1 SGHTS and CDR2 YDEGEE. Unmatched junction bases numbered 9, after V lost 4 bases and J lost 0 bases. The CDR3 extends over 16 amino acids. The CDR3 loop is CASSPRTGRYQETQYF. In DNA form, the CDR3 reads TGTGCCAGCAGCCCCCGGACAGGAAGGTACCAAGAGACCCAGTACTTC.

The chain has TRBV2 and TRBJ2-7; D is ambiguous. Germline-derived CDR1 and CDR2 are SNHLY and FYNNEI. V lost 3 bases, J lost 6 bases, and 18 bases lay in between. The CDR3 covers 15 residues. CDR3 sequence: CASSDFVRGRLEQYF. The CDR3 coding sequence is TGTGCCAGCAGTGATTTCGTTAGAGGTCGGCTCGAGCAGTACTTC.

The V and J genes are TRBV7-6 and TRBJ2-3, with D perhaps matching TRBD2 (7 bases). CDR1 is SGHVS, CDR2 FNYEAQ, per germline. The CDR3 totals 15 residues. The V and J ends lost 4 bases and 4 bases respectively, with 15 bases between them. CDR3 nucleotides: TGTGCCAGCAGCTGGGGGGGGGCGGTGGCAGATACGCAGTATTTT. Protein product: CASSWGGAVADTQYF.

This clone was recorded once. The CDR3 here is CASSFPPSGELNYGYTF. CDR3 bases: TGTGCCAGCAGCTTCCCCCCCTCCGGGGAATTAAACTATGGCTACACCTTC. The chain recombines TRBV7-6 with TRBJ1-2; D remains ambiguous. The CDR3 length is 17 residues. The V end lost 3 bases, the J end lost 2 bases, and 19 bases lay between the germline ends. Germline assignment: CDR1 SGHVS and CDR2 FNYEAQ.

The rearrangement joins TRBV4-2 to TRBJ2-1; either TRBD1 or TRBD2 may supply D (5 bases each). The ends were cut back, 0 bases at V and 2 bases at J, with 11 bases in the middle. The CDR3 is 16 residues long. Per germline, CDR1 LGHNA and CDR2 YNFKEQ. The CDR3 DNA follows: TGTGCCAGCAGCCAAGAAGTGGGGACCCCCTACAATGAGCAGTTCTTC. This gives the protein CASSQEVGTPYNEQFF.

Points on this clone: Other DNA sequences in the sample encode the same CDR3. The V gene is TRBV6-4, the J gene TRBJ1-5; 9 bases agree with TRBD1. Germline CDR1 is MRHNA and CDR2 is SNTAGT. CDR3 length: 15 amino acids. V lost 7 bases and J lost 0; bases outside the gene matches: 4. DNA for the CDR3: TGTGCCAGCACTTGGACAGGGGCTAGCAATCAGCCCCAGCATTTT. Translation gives CASTWTGASNQPQHF.

The chain links TRBV7-6 to TRBJ1-3, with TRBD1 as a possible D gene (5 bases). The germline V and J ends were trimmed by 4 bases and 0 bases, with 13 bases remaining between them. This CDR3 spans 16 amino acids. CDR1 and CDR2 (germline): SGHVS, FNYEAQ. CDR3 DNA: TGTGCCAGCAGCTCCTTCAGGGATAGCTCTGGAAACACCATATATTTT. It codes for CASSSFRDSSGNTIYF. Full variable domain (missing parts from reference TRBV7-6 and TRBJ1-3): GAGVSQSPRYKVTKRGQDVALRCDPISGHVSLYWYRQALGQGPEFLTYFNYEAQQDKSGLPNDRFSAERPEGSISTLTIQRTEQRDSAMYRCASSSFRDSSGNTIYFGEGSWLTVV.